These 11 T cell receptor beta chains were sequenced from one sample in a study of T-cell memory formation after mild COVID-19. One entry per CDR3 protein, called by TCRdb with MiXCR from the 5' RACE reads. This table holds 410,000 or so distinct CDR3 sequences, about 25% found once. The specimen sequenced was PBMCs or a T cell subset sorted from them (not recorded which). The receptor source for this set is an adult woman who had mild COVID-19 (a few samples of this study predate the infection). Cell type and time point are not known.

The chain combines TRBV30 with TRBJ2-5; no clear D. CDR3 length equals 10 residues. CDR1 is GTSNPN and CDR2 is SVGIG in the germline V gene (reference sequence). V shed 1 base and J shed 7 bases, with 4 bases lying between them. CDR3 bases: TGTGCCTGGAGTGCGGGGACCCAGTACTTC. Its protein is CAWSAGTQYF.

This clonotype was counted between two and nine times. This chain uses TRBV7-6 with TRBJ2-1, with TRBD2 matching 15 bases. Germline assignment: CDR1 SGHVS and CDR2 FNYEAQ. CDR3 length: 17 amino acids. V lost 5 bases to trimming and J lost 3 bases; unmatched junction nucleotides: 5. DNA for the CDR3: TGTGCCAGCAGCCCGGGACTAGCGGGGGGCTTCTACAATGAGCAGTTCTTC. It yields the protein CASSPGLAGGFYNEQFF.

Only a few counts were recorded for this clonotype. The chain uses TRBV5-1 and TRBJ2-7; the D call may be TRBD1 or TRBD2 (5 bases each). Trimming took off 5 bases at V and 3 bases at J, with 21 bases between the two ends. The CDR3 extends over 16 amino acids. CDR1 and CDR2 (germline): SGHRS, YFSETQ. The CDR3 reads CASSPGGSVILYEQYF. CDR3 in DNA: TGCGCCAGCAGTCCTGGGGGATCGGTTATCCTCTACGAGCAGTACTTC.

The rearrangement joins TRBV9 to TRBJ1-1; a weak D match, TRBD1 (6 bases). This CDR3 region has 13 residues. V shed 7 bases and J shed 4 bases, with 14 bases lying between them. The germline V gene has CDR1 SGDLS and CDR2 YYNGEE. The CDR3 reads CASGKGVGTEAFF. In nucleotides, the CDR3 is TGTGCCAGCGGCAAGGGGGTGGGCACTGAAGCTTTCTTT.

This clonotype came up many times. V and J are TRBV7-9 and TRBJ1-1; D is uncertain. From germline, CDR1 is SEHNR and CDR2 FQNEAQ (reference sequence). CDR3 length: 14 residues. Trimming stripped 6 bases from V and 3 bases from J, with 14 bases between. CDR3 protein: CASRPRSGDTEAFF. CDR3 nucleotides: TGTGCCAGCAGACCCAGGTCGGGCGACACTGAAGCTTTCTTT.

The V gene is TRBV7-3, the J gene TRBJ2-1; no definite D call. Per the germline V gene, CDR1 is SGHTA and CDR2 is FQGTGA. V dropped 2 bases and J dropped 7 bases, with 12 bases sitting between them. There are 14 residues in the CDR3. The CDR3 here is CASSLARASNEQFF. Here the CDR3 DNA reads TGTGCCAGCAGCTTAGCTAGGGCCTCGAATGAGCAGTTCTTC. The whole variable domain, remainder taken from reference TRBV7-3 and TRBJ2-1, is GAGVSQTPSNKVTEKGKYVELRCDPISGHTALYWYRQSLGQGPEFLIYFQGTGAADDSGLPNDRFFAVRPEGSVSTLKIQRTERGDSAVYLCASSLARASNEQFFGPGTRLTVL.

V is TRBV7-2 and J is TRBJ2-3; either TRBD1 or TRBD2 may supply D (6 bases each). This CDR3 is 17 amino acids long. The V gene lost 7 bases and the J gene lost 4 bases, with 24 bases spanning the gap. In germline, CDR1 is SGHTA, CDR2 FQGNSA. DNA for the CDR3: TGTGCCAGCACCCGATTAGGGGGTGCGGGATGGCCAGATACGCAGTATTTT. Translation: CASTRLGGAGWPDTQYF.

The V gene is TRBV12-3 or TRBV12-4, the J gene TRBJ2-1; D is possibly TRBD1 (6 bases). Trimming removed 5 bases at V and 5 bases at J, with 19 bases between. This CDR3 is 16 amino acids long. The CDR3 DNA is TGTGCCAGCAGTCCTCCAGGGGCAGGGTCTGACAATGAGCAGTTCTTC. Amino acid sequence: CASSPPGAGSDNEQFF.

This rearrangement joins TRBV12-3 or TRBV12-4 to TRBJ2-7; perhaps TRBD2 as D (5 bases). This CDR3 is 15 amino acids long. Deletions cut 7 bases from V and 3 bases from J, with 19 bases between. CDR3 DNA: TGTGCCAGCAAGGCGGGTCGGGCGCGCGACTACGAGCAGTACTTC. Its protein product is CASKAGRARDYEQYF.

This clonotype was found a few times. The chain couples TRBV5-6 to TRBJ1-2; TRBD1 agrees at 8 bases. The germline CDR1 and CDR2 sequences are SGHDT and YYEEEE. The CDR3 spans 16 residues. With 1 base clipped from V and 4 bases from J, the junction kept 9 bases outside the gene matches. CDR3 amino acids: CASSLTDRVIPYGYTF. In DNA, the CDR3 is TGTGCCAGCAGCTTGACGGACAGGGTAATTCCCTATGGCTACACCTTC.

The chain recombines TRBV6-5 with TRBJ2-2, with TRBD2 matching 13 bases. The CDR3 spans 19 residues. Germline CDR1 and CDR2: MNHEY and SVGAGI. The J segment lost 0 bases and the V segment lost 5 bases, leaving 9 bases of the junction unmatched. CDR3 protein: CASSTPGLAGPANTGELFF. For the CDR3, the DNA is TGTGCCAGCAGTACCCCGGGACTAGCGGGGCCGGCGAACACCGGGGAGCTGTTTTTT.